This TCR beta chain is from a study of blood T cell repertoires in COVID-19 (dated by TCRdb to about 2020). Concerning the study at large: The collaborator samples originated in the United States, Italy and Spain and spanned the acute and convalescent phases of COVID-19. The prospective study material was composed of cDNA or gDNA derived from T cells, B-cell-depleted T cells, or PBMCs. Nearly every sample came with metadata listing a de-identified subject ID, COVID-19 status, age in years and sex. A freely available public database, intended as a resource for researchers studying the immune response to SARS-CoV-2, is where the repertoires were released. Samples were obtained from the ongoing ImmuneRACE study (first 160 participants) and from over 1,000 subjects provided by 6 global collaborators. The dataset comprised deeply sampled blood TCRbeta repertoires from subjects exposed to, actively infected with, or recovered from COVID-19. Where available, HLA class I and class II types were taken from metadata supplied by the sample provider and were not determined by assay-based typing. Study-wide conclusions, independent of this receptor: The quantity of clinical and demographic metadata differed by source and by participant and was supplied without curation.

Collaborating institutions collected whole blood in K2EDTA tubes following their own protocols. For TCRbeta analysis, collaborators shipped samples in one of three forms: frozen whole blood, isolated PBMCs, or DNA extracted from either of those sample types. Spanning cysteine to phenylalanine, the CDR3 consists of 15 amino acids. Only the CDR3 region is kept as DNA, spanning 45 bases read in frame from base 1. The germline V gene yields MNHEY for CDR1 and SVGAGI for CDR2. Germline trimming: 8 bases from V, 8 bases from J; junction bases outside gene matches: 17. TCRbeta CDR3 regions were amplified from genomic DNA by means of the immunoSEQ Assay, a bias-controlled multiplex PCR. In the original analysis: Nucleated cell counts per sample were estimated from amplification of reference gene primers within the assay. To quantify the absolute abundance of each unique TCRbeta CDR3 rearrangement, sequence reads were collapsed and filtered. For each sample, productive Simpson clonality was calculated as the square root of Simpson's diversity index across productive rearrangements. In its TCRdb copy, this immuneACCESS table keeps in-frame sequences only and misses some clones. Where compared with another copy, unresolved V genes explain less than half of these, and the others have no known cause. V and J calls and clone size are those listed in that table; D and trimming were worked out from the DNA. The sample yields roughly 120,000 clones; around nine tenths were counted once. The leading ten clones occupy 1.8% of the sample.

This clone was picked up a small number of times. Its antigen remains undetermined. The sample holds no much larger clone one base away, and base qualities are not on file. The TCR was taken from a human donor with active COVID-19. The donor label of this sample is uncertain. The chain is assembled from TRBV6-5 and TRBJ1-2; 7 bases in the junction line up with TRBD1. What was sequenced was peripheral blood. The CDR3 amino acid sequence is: CASGDGQGQYTGYTF. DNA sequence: TGTGCCAGCGGAGACGGCCAGGGACAGTATACGGGCTACACCTTC.